The 29 T cell receptor beta chains presented below share a single source sample, sequenced in a study of cytomegalovirus exposure and HLA in healthy donors. The PCR made use of 60 Vbeta and 13 Jbeta primers. TCRdb's table, derived via immunoSEQ multiplex PCR, lists solely in-frame clones and lacks some. The sample carries about 200,000 clones, about 86% recorded once. The sample taken for sequencing was PBMCs. The receptor source for this set is a woman aged 30 to 39 in good health and CMV-seronegative.

The chain links TRBV5-1 to TRBJ2-2; D is unclear. CDR1 is SGHRS and CDR2 is YFSETQ in the germline V gene. The ends were cut back, 0 bases at V and 2 bases at J, with 5 bases in the middle. This CDR3 is 14 amino acids long. The CDR3 loop reads CASSLDPNTGELFF. The CDR3, as DNA: TGCGCCAGCAGCTTGGATCCAAACACCGGGGAGCTGTTTTTT.

The chain employs TRBV5-5 and TRBJ2-5, with 11 bases that match TRBD2. This CDR3 region has 16 residues. V lost 0 bases and J lost 4; bases outside the gene matches: 5. The germline gives CDR1 SGHKS, CDR2 YYEKEE (reference sequence). The CDR3 here is CASSLELAGGRETQYF. The CDR3 DNA is TGTGCCAGCAGCTTGGAATTAGCGGGAGGGCGAGAGACCCAGTACTTC.

The rearrangement joins TRBV7-6 to TRBJ2-1; D gene unclear. Trimming stripped 1 base from V and 7 bases from J, with 17 bases between. The CDR3 extends over 16 amino acids. Germline V gene lookup returns CDR1 SGHVS and CDR2 FNYEAQ. CDR3 DNA sequence: TGTGCCAGCAGCTTAGGACCGGCTAGTGGTTGGAATGAGCAGTTCTTC. It encodes CASSLGPASGWNEQFF.

This clone was counted once. The gene calls are TRBV7-6 and TRBJ2-1; a weak D match, TRBD2 (5 bases). The CDR3 length is 13 residues. Trimming shortened V by 2 bases and J by 3 bases, and 5 bases separated the two germline ends. Germline-derived CDR1 and CDR2 are SGHVS and FNYEAQ. The DNA for the CDR3 is TGTGCCAGCAGCTTAACTAGCTACAATGAGCAGTTCTTC. Translated: CASSLTSYNEQFF.

The V gene is TRBV28, the J gene TRBJ1-3, with D possibly TRBD1 on 5 matching bases. The germline V gene has CDR1 MDHEN and CDR2 SYDVKM. The ends were cut back, 5 bases at V and 3 bases at J, with 11 bases in the middle. The CDR3 runs 14 residues. CDR3 protein: CASSPWGDGNTIYF. The CDR3 nucleotides read TGTGCCAGCAGTCCTTGGGGGGATGGAAACACCATATATTTT.

The chain uses TRBV4-2 and TRBJ2-5, with TRBD2 identical over 8 bases. V lost 0 bases to trimming and J lost 3 bases; unmatched junction nucleotides: 9. Germline V gives CDR1 LGHNA, CDR2 YNFKEQ. This CDR3 has 17 residues. CDR3 sequence (DNA): TGTGCCAGCAGCCAAGAAATCGGGACTAGAGGGGAAGAGACCCAGTACTTC. Translating gives CASSQEIGTRGEETQYF.

The chain carries TRBV29-1 and TRBJ1-4; D gene ambiguous. Between the trimmed V and J ends, which lost 7 bases and 3 bases, there was a span of 12 bases. Per germline, CDR1 SQVTM and CDR2 ANQGSEA. The CDR3 consists of 13 residues. CDR3 protein: CSACPQPNEKLFF. The CDR3 DNA follows: TGCAGCGCTTGCCCACAGCCTAATGAAAAACTGTTTTTT. The variable domain in full, completed from reference TRBV29-1 and TRBJ1-4, reads SAVISQKPSRDICQRGTSLTIQCQVDSQVTMMFWYRQQPGQSLTLIATANQGSEATYESGFVIDKFPISRPNLTFSTLTVSNMSPEDSSIYLCSACPQPNEKLFFGSGTQLSVL.

The J gene is TRBJ1-1, the V gene TRBV5-1; 7 bases are a match to TRBD1. CDR3 length: 14 residues. The V and J ends lost 1 base and 7 bases, in that order; junction bases with no gene match: 7. Germline V gene data show CDR1 as SGHRS and CDR2 as YFSETQ. The CDR3 sequence: CASSLSGDRDEAFF. The DNA of the CDR3 is TGCGCCAGCAGCTTGTCGGGCGACAGGGATGAAGCTTTCTTT.

This CDR3 is CASSTGGDWENEQFF. Here the CDR3 DNA reads TGTGCCAGCAGCACCGGTGGGGATTGGGAGAATGAGCAGTTCTTC. This chain links TRBV6-6 with TRBJ2-1; TRBD2 is a possible D gene (5 bases). This CDR3 spans 15 amino acids. Germline CDR1 MNHNY, CDR2 SVGAGI (reference sequence). Trimming cost V 6 bases and J 7 bases, with 19 bases left between them.

J is TRBJ2-7 and V is TRBV6-6; D may be TRBD2 (5 bases). The CDR3 consists of 11 residues. Looked up from germline, CDR1 is MNHNY and CDR2 is SVGAGI (reference sequence). Trimming pared 2 bases from V and 6 bases from J, leaving 5 bases between. CDR3 coding DNA: TGTGCCAGCAGTTACCGGGGCGAGCAGTACTTC. It is translated as CASSYRGEQYF.

This clone was recorded once. The chain joins TRBV19 to TRBJ2-6, with a weak D call TRBD1 (5 bases). Germline V lookup: CDR1 LNHDA, CDR2 SQIVND (reference sequence). Trimming removed 5 bases at V and 1 base at J, with 9 bases between. The CDR3 contains 15 residues. The CDR3 protein is CASSPNRSGANVLTF. The CDR3 DNA reads TGTGCCAGTAGTCCCAACAGGTCTGGGGCCAACGTCCTGACTTTC. Drawing the rest from reference TRBV19 and TRBJ2-6, the complete variable domain is DGGITQSPKYLFRKEGQNVTLSCEQNLNHDAMYWYRQDPGQGLRLIYYSQIVNDFQKGDIAEGYSVSREKKESFPLTVTSAQKNPTAFYLCASSPNRSGANVLTFGAGSRLTVL.

The chain employs TRBV5-1 and TRBJ2-2; D perhaps matches TRBD1 (5 bases). V was pared by 0 bases and J by 0 bases, with 9 bases between. Germline V gene sequence: CDR1 SGHRS, CDR2 YFSETQ. CDR3 size: 16 residues. The CDR3 DNA sequence: TGCGCCAGCAGCTTGGAGTTCAGGGCGAACACCGGGGAGCTGTTTTTT. This sequence encodes CASSLEFRANTGELFF.

The CDR3 here is CASSLRDRGRETQYF. The CDR3 DNA is TGTGCCAGCAGCCTGAGGGACAGGGGGCGAGAGACCCAGTACTTC. The chain couples TRBV5-4 to TRBJ2-5; 12 bases are a match to TRBD1. The CDR3 sequence is 15 residues long. After removal of 4 bases from V and 4 bases from J, the junction contained 5 bases not matched to a gene. Germline CDR1 reads SGHNT; CDR2 reads YYREEE (reference sequence).

The chain is built from TRBV5-1 and TRBJ2-3, with a possible D match to TRBD2 (5 bases). V dropped 2 bases and J dropped 14 bases, with 18 bases sitting between them. This CDR3 comprises 13 residues. Germline lookup yields CDR1 SGHRS and CDR2 YFSETQ. CDR3: CASSLNPPLEGYF. CDR3 in DNA: TGCGCCAGCAGCTTAAACCCCCCACTAGAGGGGTATTTT.

The V gene is TRBV5-1, the J gene TRBJ1-1; D gene unclear. This CDR3 is 14 amino acids long. Trimming took off 1 base at V and 0 bases at J, with 7 bases between the two ends. The germline gives CDR1 SGHRS, CDR2 YFSETQ. The CDR3 reads CASSLTDLNTEAFF. The CDR3 coding sequence is TGCGCCAGCAGCTTGACAGATTTGAACACTGAAGCTTTCTTT.

The DNA of the CDR3 is TGTGCCAGCAGTTACCTCCTCTCCGGTTCGGAGCAGTACTTC. It codes for CASSYLLSGSEQYF. The gene calls are TRBV6-5 and TRBJ2-7; D uncertain. The CDR3 totals 14 residues. Germline values: CDR1 MNHEY, CDR2 SVGAGI. Between the trimmed V and J ends, which lost 2 bases and 7 bases, there was a span of 15 bases.

The chain carries TRBV19 and TRBJ2-3, with 10 bases aligning to TRBD2. Germline V gene data show CDR1 as LNHDA and CDR2 as SQIVND (reference sequence). CDR3 length: 14 residues. The V and J ends lost 3 bases and 5 bases, in that order; junction bases with no gene match: 2. The CDR3 protein is CASSISGGQDTQYF. Here the CDR3 DNA reads TGTGCCAGTAGTATTAGCGGGGGGCAAGATACGCAGTATTTT.

This chain uses TRBV5-1 with TRBJ1-2; TRBD1 is a possible D gene (6 bases). V dropped 4 bases and J dropped 8 bases, with 18 bases sitting between them. CDR3 size: 14 residues. Germline V lookup: CDR1 SGHRS, CDR2 YFSETQ. The CDR3 protein is CASSLITGQGGYTF. For the CDR3, the DNA is TGCGCCAGCAGCCTAATAACAGGGCAGGGAGGCTACACCTTC. Full variable domain (outside the CDR3, taken from reference TRBV5-1 and TRBJ1-2): KAGVTQTPRYLIKTRGQQVTLSCSPISGHRSVSWYQQTPGQGLQFLFEYFSETQRNKGNFPGRFSGRQFSNSRSEMNVSTLELGDSALYLCASSLITGQGGYTFGSGTRLTVV.

The genes are TRBV18 and TRBJ2-3; 8 bases align to TRBD1. V lost 4 bases to trimming and J lost 2 bases; unmatched junction nucleotides: 2. Germline V gene sequence: CDR1 KGHSH, CDR2 LQKENI. The CDR3 sequence is 14 residues long. CDR3 nucleotide sequence: TGTGCCAGCTCACGGGACAGGTTCACAGATACGCAGTATTTT. Its protein is CASSRDRFTDTQYF. The variable domain in full, completed from reference TRBV18 and TRBJ2-3, reads NAGVMQNPRHLVRRRGQEARLRCSPMKGHSHVYWYRQLPEEGLKFMVYLQKENIIDESGMPKERFSAEFPKEGPSILRIQQVVRGDSAAYFCASSRDRFTDTQYFGPGTRLTVL.

J is TRBJ2-3 and V is TRBV11-2; TRBD1 matches 9 bases. CDR1 and CDR2 from the germline V gene are SGHAT and FQNNGV. The ends lost 5 bases at V and 6 bases at J; junction bases unmatched: 12. This CDR3 has 16 amino acids. The CDR3 here is CASSPSATGGPDTQYF. In DNA, the CDR3 is TGTGCCAGCAGCCCGAGCGCGACAGGGGGTCCCGATACGCAGTATTTT.

The J gene is TRBJ1-2, the V gene TRBV7-8; D is ambiguous. The CDR3 extends over 14 amino acids. Germline V gene sequence: CDR1 SGHVS, CDR2 FQNEAQ. V lost 5 bases, J lost 8 bases, and 18 bases lay in between. The CDR3 region is CASSREPAVRGYTF. The CDR3 nucleotides are TGTGCCAGCAGCCGAGAACCAGCGGTTCGAGGCTACACCTTC. Variable domain in full (rest from reference TRBV7-8 and TRBJ1-2): GAGVSQSPRYKVAKRGQDVALRCDPISGHVSLFWYQQALGQGPEFLTYFQNEAQLDKSGLPSDRFFAERPEGSVSTLKIQRTQQEDSAVYLCASSREPAVRGYTFGSGTRLTVV.

The gene calls are TRBV5-4 and TRBJ2-5; 9 bases map to TRBD1. The closer fit of TRBJ2-7 to the DNA end suggests the J call may be wrong. Per germline, CDR1 SGHNT and CDR2 YYREEE (reference sequence). This CDR3 spans 13 amino acids. The CDR3 bases are TGTGCCAGCAGCTTCGGGACAGGGTCCGAGCAGTACTTC. Translating gives CASSFGTGSEQYF.

V and J are TRBV5-6 and TRBJ2-5; D remains ambiguous. V lost 3 bases to trimming and J lost 0 bases, with 6 bases between them. The CDR3 has 13 amino acids. The V gene's germline CDR1 is SGHDT and CDR2 YYEEEE. The CDR3 nucleotides are TGTGCCAGCAGCTCAGTGTACCAAGAGACCCAGTACTTC. It yields the protein CASSSVYQETQYF.

This sequence joins TRBV19 and TRBJ2-2; D possibly corresponds to TRBD2 (6 bases). The length of the CDR3 is 13 residues. Trimming pared 9 bases from V and 3 bases from J, leaving 11 bases between. The V gene's germline CDR1 is LNHDA and CDR2 SQIVND (reference sequence). This CDR3 reads CASGRRDTGELFF. CDR3 sequence (DNA): TGTGCCAGCGGGAGAAGAGACACCGGGGAGCTGTTTTTT.

The V call is TRBV6-5, the J call TRBJ1-2, with TRBD1 matching over 7 bases. With V trimmed by 6 bases and J by 7 bases, 2 bases remained unmatched. The CDR3 is 11 amino acids. From germline, CDR1 is MNHEY and CDR2 SVGAGI. In DNA, the CDR3 is TGTGCCAGCAGCCAGGGGGGTGGCTACACCTTC. Translating it yields CASSQGGGYTF.

The chain has TRBV6-5 and TRBJ2-1, with D perhaps TRBD1 (6 bases). V lost 6 bases and J 7 bases, leaving 10 bases between the germline ends. The CDR3 has 12 residues. CDR1 and CDR2 from the germline V gene are MNHEY and SVGAGI. This CDR3 is CASSPQGNEQFF. Here the CDR3 DNA reads TGTGCCAGCAGCCCGCAGGGGAATGAGCAGTTCTTC.

The V and J genes are TRBV5-4 and TRBJ2-1; 7 positions agree with TRBD2. V lost 4 bases, J lost 0 bases, and 4 bases stayed unmatched. The CDR3 covers 15 residues. Germline V gene data show CDR1 as SGHNT and CDR2 as YYREEE (reference sequence). CDR3 sequence (DNA): TGTGCCAGCAGCACCCCTAGCGGCTCCTACAATGAGCAGTTCTTC. Its translation is CASSTPSGSYNEQFF.

This chain uses TRBV18 with TRBJ2-5, with TRBD1 as a possible D gene (5 bases). The CDR3 has 13 amino acids. Trimming cost V 2 bases and J 5 bases, with 9 bases left between them. CDR1 and CDR2 (germline): KGHSH, LQKENI. CDR3 protein: CASSPWGRETQYF. CDR3 coding DNA: TGTGCCAGCTCACCATGGGGCCGGGAGACCCAGTACTTC.

The rearrangement links TRBV4-1 to TRBJ2-1, with 11 nucleotides matching TRBD2. From germline, CDR1 is MGHRA and CDR2 YSYEKL. V shed 0 bases and J 4 bases; nucleotides not matched to a gene: 8. CDR3 length: 18 amino acids. The CDR3 reads CASSQEELAGAAYNEQFF. The CDR3 region has the DNA TGCGCCAGCAGCCAAGAAGAACTAGCGGGGGCAGCGTACAATGAGCAGTTCTTC.